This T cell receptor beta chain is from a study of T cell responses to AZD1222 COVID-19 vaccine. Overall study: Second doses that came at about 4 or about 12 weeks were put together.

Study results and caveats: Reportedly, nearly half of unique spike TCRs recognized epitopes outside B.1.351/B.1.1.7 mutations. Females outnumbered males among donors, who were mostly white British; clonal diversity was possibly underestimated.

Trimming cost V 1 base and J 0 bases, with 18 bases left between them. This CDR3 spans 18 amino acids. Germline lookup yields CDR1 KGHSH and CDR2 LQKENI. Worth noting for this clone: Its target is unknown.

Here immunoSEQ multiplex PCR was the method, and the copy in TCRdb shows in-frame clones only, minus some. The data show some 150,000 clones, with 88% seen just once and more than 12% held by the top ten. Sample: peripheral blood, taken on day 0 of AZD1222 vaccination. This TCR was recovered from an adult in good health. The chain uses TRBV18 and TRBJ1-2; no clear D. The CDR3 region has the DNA TGTGCCAGCTCACCACTCCGGCGATCGGTTGGAGCTAACTATGGCTACACCTTC. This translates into CASSPLRRSVGANYGYTF.